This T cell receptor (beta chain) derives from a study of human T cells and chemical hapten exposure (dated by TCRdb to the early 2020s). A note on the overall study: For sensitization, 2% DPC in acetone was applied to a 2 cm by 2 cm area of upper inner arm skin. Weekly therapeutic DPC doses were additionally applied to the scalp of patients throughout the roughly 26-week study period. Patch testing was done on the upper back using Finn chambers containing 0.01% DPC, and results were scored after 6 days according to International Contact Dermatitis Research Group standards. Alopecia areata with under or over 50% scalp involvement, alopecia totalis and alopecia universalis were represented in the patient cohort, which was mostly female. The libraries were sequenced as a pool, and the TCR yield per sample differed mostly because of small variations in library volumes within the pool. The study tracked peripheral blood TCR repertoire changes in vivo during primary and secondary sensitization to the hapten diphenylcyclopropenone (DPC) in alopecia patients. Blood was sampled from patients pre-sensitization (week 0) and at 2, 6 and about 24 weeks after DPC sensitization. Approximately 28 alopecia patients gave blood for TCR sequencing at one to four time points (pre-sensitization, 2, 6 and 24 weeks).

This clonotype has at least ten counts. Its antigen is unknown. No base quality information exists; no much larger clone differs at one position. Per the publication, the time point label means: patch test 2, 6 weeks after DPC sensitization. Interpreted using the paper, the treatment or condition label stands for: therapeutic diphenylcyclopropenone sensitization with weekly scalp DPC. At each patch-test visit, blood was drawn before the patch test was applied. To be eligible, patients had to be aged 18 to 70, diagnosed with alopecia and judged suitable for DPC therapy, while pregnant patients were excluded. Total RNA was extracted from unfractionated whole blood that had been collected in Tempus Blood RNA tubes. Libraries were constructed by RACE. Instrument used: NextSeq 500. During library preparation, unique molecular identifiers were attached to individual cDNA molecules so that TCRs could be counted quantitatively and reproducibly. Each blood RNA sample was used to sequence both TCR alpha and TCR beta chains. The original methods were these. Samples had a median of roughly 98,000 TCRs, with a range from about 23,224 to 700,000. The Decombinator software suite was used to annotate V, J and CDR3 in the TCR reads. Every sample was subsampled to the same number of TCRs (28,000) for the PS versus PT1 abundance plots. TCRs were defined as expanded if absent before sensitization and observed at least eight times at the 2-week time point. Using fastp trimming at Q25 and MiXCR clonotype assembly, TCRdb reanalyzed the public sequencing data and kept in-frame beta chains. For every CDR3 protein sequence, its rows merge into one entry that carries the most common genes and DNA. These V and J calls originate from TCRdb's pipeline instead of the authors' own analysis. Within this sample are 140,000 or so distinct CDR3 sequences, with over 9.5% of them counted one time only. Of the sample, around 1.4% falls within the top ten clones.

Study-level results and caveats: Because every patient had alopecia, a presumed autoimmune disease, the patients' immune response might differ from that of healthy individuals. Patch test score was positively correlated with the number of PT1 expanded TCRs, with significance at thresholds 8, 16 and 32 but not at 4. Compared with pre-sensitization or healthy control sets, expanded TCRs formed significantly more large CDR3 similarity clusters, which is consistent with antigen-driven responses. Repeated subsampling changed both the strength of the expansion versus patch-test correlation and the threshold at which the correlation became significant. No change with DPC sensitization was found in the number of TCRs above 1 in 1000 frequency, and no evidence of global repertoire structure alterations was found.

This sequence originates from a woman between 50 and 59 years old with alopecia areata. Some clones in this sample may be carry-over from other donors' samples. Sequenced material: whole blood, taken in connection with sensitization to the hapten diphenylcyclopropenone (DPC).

The CDR3 is CSARRREKYEQYF. The base sequence is TGCAGTGCCCGAAGGAGGGAGAAGTACGAGCAGTACTTC. The chain uses TRBV20-1 and TRBJ2-7; D gene: possibly TRBD2, on 6 matching bases. In the germline V gene (reference sequence), CDR1 corresponds to DFQATT and CDR2 to SNEGSKA. V gives up 6 bases and J gives up 4 bases, and the segment between their germline ends measures 16 bases. The CDR3, cysteine through phenylalanine, is 13 amino acids long. Only the CDR3 DNA stays, 39 bases, in frame from base 1.